Below, 20 T cell receptor beta chains from the same sample are listed, as sequenced in a study of blood T cell repertoires in COVID-19. Generated by immunoSEQ multiplex PCR, the TCRdb table keeps only in-frame clones and is missing some. The table lists roughly 190,000 clones, roughly 82% of them singletons. Sequences were obtained from peripheral blood. Receptor source: an older woman with COVID-19, enrolled during active disease.

There are a few counts of this clone. The CDR3 is CASSVDRGDEQYF. The DNA for the CDR3 is TGCGCCAGCAGTGTGGACAGGGGAGACGAGCAGTACTTC. The rearrangement uses TRBV4-3 and TRBJ2-7; TRBD1 matches 9 bases. J was trimmed by 5 bases and V by 6 bases; bases with no gene match: 5. This CDR3 region has 13 residues. CDR1 LGHNA and CDR2 YSLEER come from the germline V gene.

The rearrangement joins TRBV5-1 to TRBJ2-5, with a weak D call TRBD2 (5 bases). The CDR3 is made up of 15 amino acids. The germline CDR1 and CDR2 sequences are SGHRS and YFSETQ. V was pared by 0 bases and J by 0 bases, with 9 bases between. This CDR3 is CASSLVGGHQETQYF. CDR3 in DNA: TGCGCCAGCAGCTTGGTGGGCGGGCACCAAGAGACCCAGTACTTC.

This clone showed up just once. This chain links TRBV5-1 with TRBJ1-1, with 7 positions matching TRBD1. With 3 bases clipped from V and 4 bases from J, the junction kept 9 bases outside the gene matches. The CDR3 covers 15 residues. Germline V gene data show CDR1 as SGHRS and CDR2 as YFSETQ. CDR3 sequence reads: CASSSVQGVATEAFF. The CDR3 DNA reads as TGCGCCAGCAGCTCAGTCCAGGGGGTCGCCACTGAAGCTTTCTTT. Full variable domain (missing parts from reference TRBV5-1 and TRBJ1-1): KAGVTQTPRYLIKTRGQQVTLSCSPISGHRSVSWYQQTPGQGLQFLFEYFSETQRNKGNFPGRFSGRQFSNSRSEMNVSTLELGDSALYLCASSSVQGVATEAFFGQGTRLTVV.

This chain links TRBV28 with TRBJ2-5; D possibly corresponds to TRBD1 (5 bases). This CDR3 has 17 amino acids. Deletions cut 1 base from V and 3 bases from J, with 18 bases between. Germline lookup yields CDR1 MDHEN and CDR2 SYDVKM. The DNA of the CDR3 is TGTGCCAGCAGTTTATCTAGGGGCAGGGATGTCAAAGAGACCCAGTACTTC. Protein: CASSLSRGRDVKETQYF.

The chain is built from TRBV11-2 and TRBJ2-3; 9 bases are shared with TRBD2. Germline CDR1 and CDR2: SGHAT and FQNNGV. The CDR3 has 16 residues. The junction had 12 bases not matched to a gene; V was cut back by 5 bases and J by 6 bases. CDR3 sequence (DNA): TGTGCCAGCAGCCAGTGGGGACTAGCAGTATCCGATACGCAGTATTTT. Translated: CASSQWGLAVSDTQYF. The full variable domain, its missing parts supplied by reference TRBV11-2 and TRBJ2-3, is EAGVAQSPRYKIIEKRQSVAFWCNPISGHATLYWYQQILGQGPKLLIQFQNNGVVDDSQLPKDRFSAERLKGVDSTLKIQPAKLEDSAVYLCASSQWGLAVSDTQYFGPGTRLTVL.

The J gene is TRBJ1-1, the V gene TRBV5-6, with D maybe TRBD1 (6 bases). This CDR3 has 18 amino acids. Germline values: CDR1 SGHDT, CDR2 YYEEEE. V was trimmed by 0 bases and J by 0 bases, leaving 18 bases between them. CDR3 nucleotides: TGTGCCAGCAGCTTGGCCGGGCGCGGGGGCTTCATGAACACTGAAGCTTTCTTT. The encoded protein is CASSLAGRGGFMNTEAFF.

In the case of this clone: Other DNA sequences in this specimen translate into the identical CDR3. This rearrangement joins TRBV2 to TRBJ1-6; D gene unclear. The ends were cut back, 5 bases at V and 9 bases at J, with 11 bases in the middle. The CDR3 extends over 13 amino acids. CDR1 is SNHLY and CDR2 is FYNNEI in the germline V gene. In DNA form, the CDR3 reads TGTGCCAGCAGTCCGGGAGGGTCTTCACCCCTCCACTTT. This encodes CASSPGGSSPLHF.

The gene calls are TRBV18 and TRBJ1-3; D call uncertain. This CDR3 is 16 amino acids long. Germline V CDR1 and CDR2: KGHSH, LQKENI. V was cut by 3 bases and J by 0 bases, with 12 bases left in between. CDR3 in DNA: TGTGCCAGCTCACCGGGCCAGGCGAGCTCTGGAAACACCATATATTTT. Amino acid sequence: CASSPGQASSGNTIYF.

This clone was counted once. The CDR3 is CASSPSNYGYTF. The CDR3 nucleotides are TGTGCCAGCAGTCCATCTAACTATGGCTACACCTTC. V and J are TRBV28 and TRBJ1-2; D gene unclear. V shed 5 bases and J shed 0 bases, with 4 bases lying between them. This CDR3 comprises 12 residues. Germline V gives CDR1 MDHEN, CDR2 SYDVKM.

This clone was detected only once. The CDR3 coding sequence is TGTGCCAGCAGCTTATTGACAGGGCTGGATGAAAAACTGTTTTTT. It yields the protein CASSLLTGLDEKLFF. The chain employs TRBV7-2 and TRBJ1-4; TRBD1 matches 7 bases. The CDR3 extends over 15 amino acids. Germline V lookup: CDR1 SGHTA, CDR2 FQGNSA. The V segment lost 2 bases and the J segment 6 bases; nucleotides outside the gene matches: 6.

J is TRBJ2-3 and V is TRBV7-9; the D gene is possibly TRBD2 (5 bases). From germline, CDR1 is SEHNR and CDR2 FQNEAQ (reference sequence). The CDR3 spans 17 residues. Trimming removed 5 bases from V and 0 bases from J, with 18 bases in between. CDR3 in amino acids: CASSPGERDGSTDTQYF. The CDR3 region has the DNA TGTGCCAGCAGCCCCGGAGAACGGGATGGGAGCACAGATACGCAGTATTTT.

V and J are TRBV7-3 and TRBJ2-1; 9 bases line up with TRBD2. The CDR3 covers 15 residues. The junction had 2 bases not matched to a gene; V was cut back by 3 bases and J by 2 bases. Germline CDR1 is SGHTA and CDR2 is FQGTGA. In nucleotides, the CDR3 is TGTGCCAGCAGCTTTCAGCGGGGGGCCTACAATGAGCAGTTCTTC. It translates to CASSFQRGAYNEQFF.

This clone showed up just once. The chain has TRBV18 and TRBJ1-1, with 9 nucleotides matching TRBD1. Per the germline V gene, CDR1 is KGHSH and CDR2 is LQKENI. V shed 5 bases and J 3 bases; nucleotides not matched to a gene: 4. This CDR3 spans 14 amino acids. The CDR3 bases are TGTGCCAGCTCATCGGGACAGGGATACACTGAAGCTTTCTTT. It encodes CASSSGQGYTEAFF.

The V gene is TRBV7-8, the J gene TRBJ2-1; 10 nucleotides align to TRBD1. Trimming at V came to 5 bases and at J to 9 bases, leaving 10 bases not matched to a gene. The CDR3 consists of 15 residues. Germline loops: CDR1 SGHVS, CDR2 FQNEAQ. CDR3 in amino acids: CASSAAGTGVGEQFF. CDR3 nucleotide sequence: TGTGCCAGCAGCGCCGCGGGGACAGGGGTTGGTGAGCAGTTCTTC.

The CDR3 spells CASTPTGGYSPLHF. The CDR3 DNA is TGTGCCAGTACCCCGACAGGGGGATACTCACCCCTCCACTTT. This chain connects TRBV19 to TRBJ1-6, with 9 bases lining up with TRBD1. Germline loops: CDR1 LNHDA, CDR2 SQIVND (reference sequence). The CDR3 extends over 14 amino acids. V lost 7 bases and J lost 10; bases outside the gene matches: 8.

The chain employs TRBV5-8 and TRBJ1-1; D may be TRBD1 (6 bases). V gave up 3 bases and J gave up 8 bases, with 17 bases separating them. The V gene's germline CDR1 is SGHTS and CDR2 YDEGEE. The CDR3 is 14 residues long. CDR3 coding DNA: TGTGCCAGCAGCTCCTTCCTCCCACAGGGAGAAGCTTTCTTT. Amino acids: CASSSFLPQGEAFF.

As concerns this clone: The sample contains more than one DNA sequence encoding this CDR3. This chain joins TRBV18 and TRBJ1-1; D ambiguous. Germline assignment: CDR1 KGHSH and CDR2 LQKENI. CDR3 length: 13 amino acids. Trimming shortened V by 2 bases and J by 0 bases, and 4 bases separated the two germline ends. The CDR3 loop reads CASSPSVNTEAFF. DNA of the CDR3: TGTGCCAGCTCACCATCGGTGAACACTGAAGCTTTCTTT.

CDR3 sequence reads: CATSERTGEHGYTF. The CDR3 DNA reads as TGTGCCACCAGTGAACGAACAGGGGAACATGGCTACACCTTC. V gene TRBV24-1 combines with J gene TRBJ1-2; TRBD1 matches at 7 bases. The CDR3 length is 14 residues. V was clipped by 4 bases and J by 6 bases; unmatched bases: 7. Germline V gene data show CDR1 as KGHDR and CDR2 as SFDVKD.

The chain uses TRBV10-3 and TRBJ2-6; TRBD1 matches 7 bases. This CDR3 has 15 residues. V shed 6 bases and J 2 bases; nucleotides not matched to a gene: 4. Germline-derived CDR1 and CDR2 are ENHRY and SYGVKD. The CDR3 nucleotides read TGTGCCATCAGACCTGGGACAGCTGGGGCCAACGTCCTGACTTTC. It translates to CAIRPGTAGANVLTF.

This chain connects TRBV5-1 to TRBJ2-7; the D gene is possibly TRBD2 (5 bases). V lost 0 bases to trimming and J lost 4 bases, with 8 bases between them. The CDR3 length is 13 residues. In germline, CDR1 is SGHRS, CDR2 YFSETQ. The CDR3 spells CASSLDGVYEQYF. CDR3 DNA: TGCGCCAGCAGCTTGGACGGGGTATACGAGCAGTACTTC.